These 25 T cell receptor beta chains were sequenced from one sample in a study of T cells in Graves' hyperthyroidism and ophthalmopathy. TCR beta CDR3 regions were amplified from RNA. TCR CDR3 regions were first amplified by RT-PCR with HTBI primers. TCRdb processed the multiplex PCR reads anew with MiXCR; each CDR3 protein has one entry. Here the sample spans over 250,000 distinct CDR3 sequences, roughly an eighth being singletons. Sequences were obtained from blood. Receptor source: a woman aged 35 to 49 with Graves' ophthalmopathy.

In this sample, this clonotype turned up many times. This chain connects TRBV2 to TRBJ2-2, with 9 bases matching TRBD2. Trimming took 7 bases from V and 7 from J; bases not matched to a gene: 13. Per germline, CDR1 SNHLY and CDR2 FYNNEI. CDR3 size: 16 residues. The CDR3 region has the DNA TGTGCCAGCAAGTCTTCTCCTAGCGGGAAAGACGGGGAGCTGTTTTTT. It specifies CASKSSPSGKDGELFF.

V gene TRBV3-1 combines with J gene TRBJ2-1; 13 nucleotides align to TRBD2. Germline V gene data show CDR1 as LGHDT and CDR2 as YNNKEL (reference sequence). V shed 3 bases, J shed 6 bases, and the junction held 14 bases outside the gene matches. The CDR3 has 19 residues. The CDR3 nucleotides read TGTGCCAGCAGCCATAGGACTAGCGGGAGAGCCTTCGGCGGCAATGAGCAGTTCTTC. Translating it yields CASSHRTSGRAFGGNEQFF.

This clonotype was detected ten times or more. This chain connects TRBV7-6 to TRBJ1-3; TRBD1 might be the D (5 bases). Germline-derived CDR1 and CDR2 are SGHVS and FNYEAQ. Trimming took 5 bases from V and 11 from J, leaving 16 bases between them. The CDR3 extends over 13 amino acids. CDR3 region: CASSPGTPKAIYF. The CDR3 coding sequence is TGTGCCAGCAGCCCCGGGACGCCCAAAGCCATATATTTT.

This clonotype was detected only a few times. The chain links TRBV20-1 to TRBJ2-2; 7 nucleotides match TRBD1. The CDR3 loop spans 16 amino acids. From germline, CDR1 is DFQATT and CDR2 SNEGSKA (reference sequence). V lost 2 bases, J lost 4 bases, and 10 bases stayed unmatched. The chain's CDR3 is CSARPNDRAPTGELFF. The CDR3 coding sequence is TGCAGTGCTAGACCCAACGACAGGGCCCCCACCGGGGAGCTGTTTTTT.

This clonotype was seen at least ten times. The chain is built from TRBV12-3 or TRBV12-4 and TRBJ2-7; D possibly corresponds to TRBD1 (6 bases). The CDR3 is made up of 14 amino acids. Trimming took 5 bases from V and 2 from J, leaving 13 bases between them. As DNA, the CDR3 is TGTGCCAGCAGTCGCCGACAGGCAACCTACGAGCAGTACTTC. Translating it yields CASSRRQATYEQYF.

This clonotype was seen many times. The CDR3 sequence: CASSLTTGGLYEQYF. The CDR3, as DNA: TGTGCCAGCAGCTTGACGACAGGGGGCCTCTACGAGCAGTACTTC. The V call is TRBV7-9, the J call TRBJ2-7; 10 bases are shared with TRBD1. V shed 3 bases, J shed 3 bases, and the junction held 5 bases outside the gene matches. CDR3 length equals 15 residues. The V gene's germline CDR1 is SEHNR and CDR2 FQNEAQ (reference sequence).

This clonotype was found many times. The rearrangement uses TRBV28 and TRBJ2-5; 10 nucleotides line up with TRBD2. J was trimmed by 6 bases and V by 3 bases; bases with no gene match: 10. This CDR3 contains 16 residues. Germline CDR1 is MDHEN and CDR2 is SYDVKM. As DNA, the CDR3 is TGTGCCAGCAGTTTCGCGCTAGCGGGGGTCGGGAAGACCCAGTACTTC. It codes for CASSFALAGVGKTQYF. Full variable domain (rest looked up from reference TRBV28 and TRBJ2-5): DVKVTQSSRYLVKRTGEKVFLECVQDMDHENMFWYRQDPGLGLRLIYFSYDVKMKEKGDIPEGYSVSREKKERFSLILESASTNQTSMYLCASSFALAGVGKTQYFGPGTRLLVL.

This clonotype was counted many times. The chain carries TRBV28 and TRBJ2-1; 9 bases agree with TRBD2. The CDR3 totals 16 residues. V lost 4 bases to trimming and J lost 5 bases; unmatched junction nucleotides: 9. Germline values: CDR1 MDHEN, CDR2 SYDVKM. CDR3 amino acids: CASSYNPSGTHNEQFF. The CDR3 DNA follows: TGTGCCAGCAGTTACAACCCTAGCGGGACCCACAATGAGCAGTTCTTC.

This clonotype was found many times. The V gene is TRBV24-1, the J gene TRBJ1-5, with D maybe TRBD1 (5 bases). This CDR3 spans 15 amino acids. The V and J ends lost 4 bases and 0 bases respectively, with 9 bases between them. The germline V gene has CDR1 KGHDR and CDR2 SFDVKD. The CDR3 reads CATSERRDSNQPQHF. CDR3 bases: TGTGCCACCAGTGAGCGCAGGGATAGCAATCAGCCCCAGCATTTT.

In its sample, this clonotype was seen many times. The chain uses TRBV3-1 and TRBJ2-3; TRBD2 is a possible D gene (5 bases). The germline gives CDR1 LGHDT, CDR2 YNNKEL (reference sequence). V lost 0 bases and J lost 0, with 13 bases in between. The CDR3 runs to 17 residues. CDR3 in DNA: TGTGCCAGCAGCCAAGATAACCCGGGATTGAGCACAGATACGCAGTATTTT. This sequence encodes CASSQDNPGLSTDTQYF.

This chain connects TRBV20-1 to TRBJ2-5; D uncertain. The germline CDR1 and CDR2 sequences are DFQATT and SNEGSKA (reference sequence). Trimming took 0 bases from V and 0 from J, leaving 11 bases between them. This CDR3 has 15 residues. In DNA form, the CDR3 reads TGCAGTGCTAGAGATTACGGCCTGCACCAAGAGACCCAGTACTTC. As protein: CSARDYGLHQETQYF.

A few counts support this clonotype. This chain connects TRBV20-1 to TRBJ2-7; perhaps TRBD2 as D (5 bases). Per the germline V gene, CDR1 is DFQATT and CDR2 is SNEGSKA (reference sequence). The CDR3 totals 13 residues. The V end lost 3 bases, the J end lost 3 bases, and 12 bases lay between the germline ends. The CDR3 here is CSASRAGRYEQYF. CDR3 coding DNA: TGCAGTGCTAGTCGGGCGGGCCGCTACGAGCAGTACTTC.

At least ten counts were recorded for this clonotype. CDR3 DNA sequence: TGTGCCAGCAGTGGGACAGGGCCTAACTATGGCTACACCTTC. Translated: CASSGTGPNYGYTF. The chain is built from TRBV12-3 or TRBV12-4 and TRBJ1-2; 9 positions match TRBD1. This CDR3 has 14 residues. Trimming removed 5 bases from V and 0 bases from J; junction bases left unmatched: 1.

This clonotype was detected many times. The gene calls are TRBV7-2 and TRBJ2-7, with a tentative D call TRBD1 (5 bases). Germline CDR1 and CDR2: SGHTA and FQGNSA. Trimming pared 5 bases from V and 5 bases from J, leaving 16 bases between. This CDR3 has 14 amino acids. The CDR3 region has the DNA TGTGCCAGCAGCGTAAGCAGGGATCTTAACGAGCAGTACTTC. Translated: CASSVSRDLNEQYF. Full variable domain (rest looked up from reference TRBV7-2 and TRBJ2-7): GAGVSQSPSNKVTEKGKDVELRCDPISGHTALYWYRQSLGQGLEFLIYFQGNSAPDKSGLPSDRFSAERTGGSVSTLTIQRTQQEDSAVYLCASSVSRDLNEQYFGPGTRLTVT.

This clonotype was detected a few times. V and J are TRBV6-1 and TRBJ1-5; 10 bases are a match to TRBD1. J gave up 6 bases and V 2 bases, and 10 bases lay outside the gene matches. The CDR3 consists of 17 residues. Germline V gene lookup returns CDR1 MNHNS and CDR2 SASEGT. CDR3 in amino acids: CASSERVTGGFRQPQHF. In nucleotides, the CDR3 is TGTGCCAGCAGTGAAAGAGTGACAGGGGGCTTCCGTCAGCCCCAGCATTTT.

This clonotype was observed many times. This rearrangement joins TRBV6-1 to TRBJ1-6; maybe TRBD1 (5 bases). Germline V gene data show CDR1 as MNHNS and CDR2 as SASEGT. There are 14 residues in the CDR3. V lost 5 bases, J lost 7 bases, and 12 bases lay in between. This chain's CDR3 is CASSLQGGNSPLHF. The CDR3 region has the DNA TGTGCCAGCAGTTTGCAGGGAGGGAATTCACCCCTCCACTTT.

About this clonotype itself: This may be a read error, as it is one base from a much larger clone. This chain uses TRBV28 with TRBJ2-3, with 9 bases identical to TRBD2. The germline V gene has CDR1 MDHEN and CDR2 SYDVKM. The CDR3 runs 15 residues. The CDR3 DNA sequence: TGTGGCAGCAGGTCCCCTAGCGGGACCACAGATACGCAGTATTTT. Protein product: CGSRSPSGTTDTQYF.

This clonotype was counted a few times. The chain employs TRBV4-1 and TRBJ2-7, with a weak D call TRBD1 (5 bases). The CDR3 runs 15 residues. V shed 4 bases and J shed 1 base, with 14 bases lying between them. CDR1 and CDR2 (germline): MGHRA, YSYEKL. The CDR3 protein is CASSLGEDSSYEQYF. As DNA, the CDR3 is TGCGCCAGCAGCCTAGGAGAAGACAGTTCCTACGAGCAGTACTTC.

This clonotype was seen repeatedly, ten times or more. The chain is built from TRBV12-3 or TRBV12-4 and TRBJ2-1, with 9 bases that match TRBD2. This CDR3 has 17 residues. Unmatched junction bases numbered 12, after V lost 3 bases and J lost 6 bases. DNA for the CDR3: TGTGCCAGCAGTTTGGAGCGGGGGGCCTGGATTGGCAATGAGCAGTTCTTC. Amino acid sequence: CASSLERGAWIGNEQFF.

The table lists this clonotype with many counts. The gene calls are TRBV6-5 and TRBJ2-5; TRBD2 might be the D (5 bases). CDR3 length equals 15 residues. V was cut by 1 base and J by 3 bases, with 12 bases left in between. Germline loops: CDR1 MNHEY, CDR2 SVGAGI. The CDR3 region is CASSYFGNSEETQYF. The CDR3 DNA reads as TGTGCCAGCAGTTACTTCGGGAATAGCGAAGAGACCCAGTACTTC.

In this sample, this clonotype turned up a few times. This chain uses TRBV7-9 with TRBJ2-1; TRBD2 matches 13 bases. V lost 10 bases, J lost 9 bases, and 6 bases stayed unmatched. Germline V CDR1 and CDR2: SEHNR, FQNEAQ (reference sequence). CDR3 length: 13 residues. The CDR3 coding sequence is TGTGCCACCTCACTAGCGGGGGGGGTTGAGCAGTTCTTC. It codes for CATSLAGGVEQFF.

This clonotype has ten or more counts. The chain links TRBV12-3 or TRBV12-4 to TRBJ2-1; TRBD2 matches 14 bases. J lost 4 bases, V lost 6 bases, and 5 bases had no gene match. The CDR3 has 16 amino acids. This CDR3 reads CASRRGTSGGYNEQFF. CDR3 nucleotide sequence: TGTGCCAGCAGACGGGGGACTAGCGGGGGATACAATGAGCAGTTCTTC.

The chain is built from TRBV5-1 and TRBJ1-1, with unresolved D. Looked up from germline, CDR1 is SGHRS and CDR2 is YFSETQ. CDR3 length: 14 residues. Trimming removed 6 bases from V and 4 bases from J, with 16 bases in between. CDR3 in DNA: TGCGCCAGCACCCCTGGACCCGTAGGCACTGAAGCTTTCTTT. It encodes CASTPGPVGTEAFF.

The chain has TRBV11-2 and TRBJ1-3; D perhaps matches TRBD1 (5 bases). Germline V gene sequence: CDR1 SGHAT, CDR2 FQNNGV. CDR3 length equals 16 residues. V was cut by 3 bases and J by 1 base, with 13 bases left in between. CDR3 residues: CASSFRDPQSGNTIYF. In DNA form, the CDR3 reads TGTGCCAGCAGCTTCCGGGACCCCCAGTCTGGAAACACCATATATTTT.

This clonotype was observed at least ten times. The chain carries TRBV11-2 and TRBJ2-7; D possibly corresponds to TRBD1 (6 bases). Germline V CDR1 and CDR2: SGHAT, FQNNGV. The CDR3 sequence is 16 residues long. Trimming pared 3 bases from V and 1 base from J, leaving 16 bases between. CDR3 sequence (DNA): TGTGCCAGCAGCTTCCCACAGGGTAGTGAGTCCTACGAGCAGTACTTC. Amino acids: CASSFPQGSESYEQYF.